The source of this TCR beta chain is a study of T cell repertoires in cytomegalovirus infection. Study summary: TCR beta signatures that were public indicated CMV infection and matching HLA type.

This clonotype was observed a few times. Its target is unknown. Using its own MiXCR run on the reads, TCRdb lists one record per CDR3 protein. This table holds some 350,000 distinct CDR3 sequences, approximately 18% found once. The V and J ends lost 5 bases and 4 bases, in that order; junction bases with no gene match: 5. The CDR3 consists of 15 residues. CDR1 and CDR2 (germline): DFQATT, SNEGSKA (reference sequence). Study results and limitations: Totalled public TCR beta family frequency picked out people who carried CMV plus the relevant HLA. CMV-specific TCR beta clonotypes restricted by HLA-C were the ones dominating the ex vivo response.

The chain carries TRBV20-1 and TRBJ2-3; the match to TRBD2 covers 14 bases. This TCR came from a human donor in good health (CMV status not recorded). Some clones in this sample may be carry-over from other donors' samples. The sequenced sample consisted of PBMCs. The CDR3 protein is CSASGLAGGSDTQYF. CDR3 coding DNA: TGCAGTGCTTCCGGACTAGCGGGGGGATCAGATACGCAGTATTTT.